This is a list of T cell receptor beta chains from one sample in a study of T cells in Graves' hyperthyroidism and ophthalmopathy. TCRdb itself ran the multiplex PCR reads through MiXCR, one entry per CDR3 protein. The sample carries 250,000 or so distinct CDR3 sequences, around 17% recorded once. Sequenced material: blood. These receptors were taken from a woman under 30 with Graves' ophthalmopathy. Each CDR3 is given with its conserved first and last residue. D genes are given only for firm matches. Where a row states a size, it is once, few, many or the class of an expanded clone; other rows omit it.

j_gene: TRBJ2-7
abundance: many
d_gene: .
v_gene: TRBV6-5
CDR3aa: CASSSIDRVQYF
CDR3nt: TGTGCCAGCAGTTCCATCGACCGCGTGCAGTACTTC

j_gene: TRBJ2-2
abundance: many
d_gene: .
v_gene: TRBV24-1
CDR3aa: CATSDLSGRNTGELFF
CDR3nt: TGTGCCACCAGTGATTTATCGGGACGAAACACCGGGGAGCTGTTTTTT

j_gene: TRBJ2-4
abundance: many
d_gene: .
v_gene: TRBV7-2
CDR3aa: CASSRATGSQNIQYF
CDR3nt: TGTGCCAGCAGCCGCGCAACCGGGAGCCAAAACATTCAGTACTTC

j_gene: TRBJ1-3
abundance: few
d_gene: .
v_gene: TRBV19
CDR3aa: CASSTDGLVDTIYF
CDR3nt: TGTGCCAGTAGTACGGACGGTTTGGTGGACACCATATATTTT

j_gene: TRBJ2-2
abundance: many
d_gene: .
v_gene: TRBV3-1
CDR3aa: CASSQGRANTGELFF
CDR3nt: TGTGCCAGCAGCCAGGGTCGGGCGAACACCGGGGAGCTGTTTTTT

j_gene: TRBJ2-5
abundance: many
d_gene: TRBD1
v_gene: TRBV20-1
CDR3aa: CSARAGQGRETQYF
CDR3nt: TGCAGTGCTAGGGCGGGACAGGGTCGAGAGACCCAGTACTTC

j_gene: TRBJ2-1
abundance: .
d_gene: TRBD2
v_gene: TRBV3-1
CDR3aa: CASRQVAGTEQFF
CDR3nt: TGTGCCAGCAGACAGGTAGCGGGAACTGAGCAGTTCTTC

j_gene: TRBJ2-1
abundance: many
d_gene: .
v_gene: TRBV15
CDR3aa: CATRGGPNNEQFF
CDR3nt: TGTGCCACCAGGGGAGGTCCTAACAATGAGCAGTTCTTC

j_gene: TRBJ2-5
abundance: many
d_gene: TRBD2
v_gene: TRBV5-5
CDR3aa: CASRPSGGAGGETQYF
CDR3nt: TGTGCCAGCAGACCTAGCGGGGGGGCCGGAGGTGAGACCCAGTACTTC

j_gene: TRBJ2-7
abundance: many
d_gene: TRBD2
v_gene: TRBV6-1
CDR3aa: CATRSASGRGDEQYF
CDR3nt: TGTGCCACCCGGTCCGCTAGCGGGAGAGGGGACGAGCAGTACTTC

j_gene: TRBJ1-5
abundance: many
d_gene: .
v_gene: TRBV11-2
CDR3aa: CASSNGSWNQPQHF
CDR3nt: TGTGCCAGCAGCAATGGGTCATGGAATCAGCCCCAGCATTTT

j_gene: TRBJ2-2
abundance: many
d_gene: TRBD2
v_gene: TRBV7-3
CDR3aa: CASKLAGDTGELFF
CDR3nt: TGTGCCAGCAAACTAGCGGGGGACACCGGGGAGCTGTTTTTT

j_gene: TRBJ1-2
abundance: many
d_gene: .
v_gene: TRBV28
CDR3aa: CASGSTNYGYTF
CDR3nt: TGTGCCAGTGGTTCGACCAACTATGGCTACACCTTC

j_gene: TRBJ1-1
abundance: many
d_gene: TRBD1
v_gene: TRBV6-1
CDR3aa: CASHRGTMNTEAFF
CDR3nt: TGTGCCAGCCACAGGGGGACCATGAACACTGAAGCTTTCTTT

j_gene: TRBJ1-4
abundance: many
d_gene: .
v_gene: TRBV9
CDR3aa: CASSVGAGALGEKLFF
CDR3nt: TGTGCCAGCAGCGTAGGGGCGGGTGCTTTGGGGGAAAAACTGTTTTTT

j_gene: TRBJ1-5
abundance: many
d_gene: .
v_gene: TRBV2
CDR3aa: CASRDYMGSIGPQHF
CDR3nt: TGTGCCAGCAGAGACTACATGGGTTCCATAGGGCCCCAGCATTTT

j_gene: TRBJ2-7
abundance: many
d_gene: .
v_gene: TRBV11-2
CDR3aa: CASRTTGREQYF
CDR3nt: TGTGCCAGCAGAACAACAGGGCGCGAGCAGTACTTC

j_gene: TRBJ1-5
abundance: many
d_gene: .
v_gene: TRBV27
CDR3aa: CASSSRSRDQPQHF
CDR3nt: TGTGCCAGCAGTTCCCGGAGTAGGGATCAGCCCCAGCATTTT

j_gene: TRBJ1-5
abundance: many
d_gene: .
v_gene: TRBV10-3
CDR3aa: CAISAAGDQPQHF
CDR3nt: TGTGCCATCAGTGCGGCAGGGGATCAGCCCCAGCATTTT

j_gene: TRBJ1-4
abundance: many
d_gene: .
v_gene: TRBV27
CDR3aa: CASRMTGHYATNEKLFF
CDR3nt: TGTGCCAGCAGAATGACAGGACACTATGCAACTAATGAAAAACTGTTTTTT

j_gene: TRBJ2-1
abundance: many
d_gene: TRBD2
v_gene: TRBV6-2/TRBV6-3
CDR3aa: CASSRSGLAGRHEQFF
CDR3nt: TGTGCCAGCAGCCGAAGCGGGCTAGCGGGGAGACATGAGCAGTTCTTC

j_gene: TRBJ1-1
abundance: .
d_gene: .
v_gene: TRBV29-1
CDR3aa: CSVLPQRLSYTEAFF
CDR3nt: TGCAGCGTCCTACCTCAACGGTTGTCCTACACTGAAGCTTTCTTT

j_gene: TRBJ2-5
abundance: many
d_gene: TRBD1
v_gene: TRBV2
CDR3aa: CASVRDRGQETQYF
CDR3nt: TGTGCCAGCGTCCGAGACAGGGGGCAAGAGACCCAGTACTTC

j_gene: TRBJ2-3
abundance: .
d_gene: TRBD2
v_gene: TRBV24-1
CDR3aa: CATSERLAGESDTQYF
CDR3nt: TGTGCCACCAGTGAACGGCTAGCGGGAGAATCAGATACGCAGTATTTT

j_gene: TRBJ2-7
abundance: .
d_gene: TRBD2
v_gene: TRBV20-1
CDR3aa: CSAIGTSGSIHEQYF
CDR3nt: TGCAGTGCGATCGGGACTAGCGGGAGTATCCACGAGCAGTACTTC

j_gene: TRBJ2-7
abundance: many
d_gene: .
v_gene: TRBV30
CDR3aa: CAWSPGPLYYGEQYF
CDR3nt: TGTGCCTGGAGTCCCGGGCCCCTCTACTATGGCGAGCAGTACTTC

j_gene: TRBJ2-3
abundance: many
d_gene: .
v_gene: TRBV18
CDR3aa: CASSPTNLEDTQYF
CDR3nt: TGTGCCAGCTCACCTACCAATCTTGAAGATACGCAGTATTTT

j_gene: TRBJ2-3
abundance: many
d_gene: .
v_gene: TRBV7-2
CDR3aa: CASSFRDPDTQYF
CDR3nt: TGTGCCAGCAGCTTCCGGGACCCAGATACGCAGTATTTT

j_gene: TRBJ1-1
abundance: many
d_gene: .
v_gene: TRBV11-1
CDR3aa: CASSLEVGARSAAFF
CDR3nt: TGTGCCAGCAGCTTAGAGGTTGGGGCGAGGAGTGCAGCTTTCTTT